The 15 T cell receptor beta chains below come from one sample, sequenced in a study of T cell repertoires in cytomegalovirus infection. Antigens for these TCRs are unknown. MiXCR, applied by TCRdb to the reads, yields one record per CDR3 protein. The sample yields 43,000 or so distinct CDR3 sequences, roughly a fifth seen once. The sample was CD8+ T cells from cultured PBMCs, taken from culture after CMV antigen stimulation. The source of these receptors is a human donor in good health (CMV status not recorded). Some clones in this sample may be carry-over from other donors' samples.

At least ten counts were recorded for this clonotype. The chain carries TRBV28 and TRBJ2-5; D not certain. Trimming cost V 5 bases and J 5 bases, with 18 bases left between them. This CDR3 has 15 residues. Germline V lookup: CDR1 MDHEN, CDR2 SYDVKM. This CDR3 is CASSNLRADEETQYF. CDR3 nucleotides: TGTGCCAGCAGTAACCTTAGGGCTGACGAGGAGACCCAGTACTTC.

This clonotype appeared a few times. The chain recombines TRBV2 with TRBJ2-5; 10 positions agree with TRBD1. With 8 bases clipped from V and 5 bases from J, the junction kept 11 bases outside the gene matches. The CDR3 runs to 15 residues. From germline, CDR1 is SNHLY and CDR2 FYNNEI. In DNA, the CDR3 is TGTGCCAGCCCCCGGGACAGGGGTCGTAGGGAGACCCAGTACTTC. Translated, it gives CASPRDRGRRETQYF.

In this sample, this clonotype turned up many times. The chain carries TRBV7-9 and TRBJ2-5; 9 bases are shared with TRBD1. The V segment lost 1 base and the J segment 3 bases; nucleotides outside the gene matches: 6. Germline CDR1 is SEHNR and CDR2 is FQNEAQ (reference sequence). The length of the CDR3 is 16 residues. The CDR3 DNA reads TGTGCCAGCAGCTTAGGCTGGACAGGGGTAAAAGAGACCCAGTACTTC. Translation: CASSLGWTGVKETQYF.

This clonotype was observed a few times. This chain links TRBV4-3 with TRBJ1-4; D is unclear. V lost 4 bases and J 8 bases, leaving 14 bases between the germline ends. This CDR3 contains 14 residues. Germline CDR1 reads LGHNA; CDR2 reads YSLEER. Written as DNA, the CDR3 is TGCGCCAGCAGCCCGGAGGGCAGCTACGAAAAACTGTTTTTT. As protein: CASSPEGSYEKLFF.

This clonotype occurred many times. The chain recombines TRBV4-3 with TRBJ2-2; D gene ambiguous. The CDR3 contains 13 residues. Trimming stripped 0 bases from V and 9 bases from J, with 8 bases between. The germline V gene has CDR1 LGHNA and CDR2 YSLEER. CDR3 nucleotide sequence: TGCGCCAGCAGCCAAGATCAAGGGTGGGAGCTGTTTTTT. Its translation is CASSQDQGWELFF.

This clonotype was seen repeatedly, ten times or more. The V call is TRBV4-1, the J call TRBJ1-4; D not certain. V was pared by 4 bases and J by 6 bases, with 15 bases between. Germline-derived CDR1 and CDR2 are MGHRA and YSYEKL. The CDR3 consists of 15 residues. The chain's CDR3 is CASSPRGDLDEKLFF. For the CDR3, the DNA is TGCGCCAGCAGCCCCCGCGGGGATCTCGATGAAAAACTGTTTTTT.

This clonotype showed up just once. V usage is TRBV3-1 and J usage is TRBJ2-7, with 9 bases aligning to TRBD1. V shed 0 bases, J shed 7 bases, and the junction held 13 bases outside the gene matches. The CDR3 has 17 residues. CDR1 LGHDT and CDR2 YNNKEL come from the germline V gene (reference sequence). The CDR3 reads CASSQERMDRGPGEQYF. Written as DNA, the CDR3 is TGTGCCAGCAGCCAAGAACGGATGGACAGGGGTCCGGGAGAGCAGTACTTC.

The rearrangement uses TRBV6-5 and TRBJ1-2; the D gene is possibly TRBD1 (6 bases). The germline V and J ends were trimmed by 5 bases and 6 bases, with 13 bases remaining between them. CDR3 size: 13 residues. CDR1 MNHEY and CDR2 SVGAGI come from the germline V gene. The CDR3 loop is CASSAGGVDGYTF. CDR3 sequence (DNA): TGTGCCAGCAGTGCTGGGGGCGTGGATGGCTACACCTTC.

This clonotype was observed many times. Written as DNA, the CDR3 is TGTGCCAGCAGCACGGACAGCAATGAGCAGTTCTTC. Encoded protein: CASSTDSNEQFF. The genes are TRBV7-9 and TRBJ2-1, with D tentatively TRBD1 (6 bases). The CDR3 covers 12 residues. V was shortened by 5 bases and J by 6 bases, with 8 bases between the two germline ends. Germline-derived CDR1 and CDR2 are SEHNR and FQNEAQ (reference sequence). Complete variable domain (other parts from reference TRBV7-9 and TRBJ2-1): DTGVSQNPRHKITKRGQNVTFRCDPISEHNRLYWYRQTLGQGPEFLTYFQNEAQLEKSRLLSDRFSAERPKGSFSTLEIQRTEQGDSAMYLCASSTDSNEQFFGPGTRLTVL.

J is TRBJ2-2 and V is TRBV7-9; D not resolved. Germline V gives CDR1 SEHNR, CDR2 FQNEAQ (reference sequence). CDR3 length equals 18 residues. V lost 4 bases, J lost 2 bases, and 20 bases lay in between. CDR3 nucleotide sequence: TGTGCCAGCAGCTCATCCCCCCTGCAGGTGGGAAACACCGGGGAGCTGTTTTTT. This codes for CASSSSPLQVGNTGELFF.

V usage is TRBV9 and J usage is TRBJ2-3, with 12 bases fitting TRBD1. The CDR3 is 16 amino acids. The junction had 8 bases not matched to a gene; V was cut back by 3 bases and J by 6 bases. Germline loops: CDR1 SGDLS, CDR2 YYNGEE. The CDR3 nucleotides are TGTGCCAGCAGCGGGGGGACAGGGGGCTTCCAGGATACGCAGTATTTT. Protein product: CASSGGTGGFQDTQYF.

This clonotype was seen only a few times. The V gene is TRBV7-9, the J gene TRBJ2-1; a possible D gene is TRBD1 (5 bases). In germline, CDR1 is SEHNR, CDR2 FQNEAQ (reference sequence). CDR3 size: 15 residues. The V end lost 1 base, the J end lost 5 bases, and 12 bases lay between the germline ends. The CDR3 DNA sequence: TGTGCCAGCAGCTTAGGTGGCAGGGCGGACAATGAGCAGTTCTTC. Protein product: CASSLGGRADNEQFF. The full variable domain, completed using reference TRBV7-9 and TRBJ2-1, is DTGVSQNPRHKITKRGQNVTFRCDPISEHNRLYWYRQTLGQGPEFLTYFQNEAQLEKSRLLSDRFSAERPKGSFSTLEIQRTEQGDSAMYLCASSLGGRADNEQFFGPGTRLTVL.

Only a few counts were recorded for this clonotype. The CDR3 region is CASSPGDVNQPQHF. The CDR3 DNA reads TGTGCCAGCAGTCCAGGGGACGTCAATCAGCCCCAGCATTTT. The chain is built from TRBV27 and TRBJ1-5; tentative D call: TRBD1 (6 bases). CDR1 MNHEY and CDR2 SMNVEV come from the germline V gene (reference sequence). Trimming removed 5 bases at V and 3 bases at J, with 11 bases between. The CDR3 is 14 residues long.

This clonotype was counted at least ten times. J is TRBJ2-1 and V is TRBV28; the match to TRBD2 covers 12 bases. Trimming took 1 base from V and 2 from J; bases not matched to a gene: 3. This CDR3 spans 17 amino acids. The germline CDR1 and CDR2 sequences are MDHEN and SYDVKM. The CDR3 loop reads CASSLLPSGGAYNEQFF. The DNA of the CDR3 is TGTGCCAGCAGTTTATTGCCTAGCGGGGGGGCCTACAATGAGCAGTTCTTC.

The sample holds a few counts of this clonotype. This sequence joins TRBV5-6 and TRBJ1-4; D possibly corresponds to TRBD1 (6 bases). V lost 2 bases and J lost 8, with 13 bases in between. Per the germline V gene, CDR1 is SGHDT and CDR2 is YYEEEE. The CDR3 has 14 residues. The DNA for the CDR3 is TGTGCCAGCAGCTTCGGAACAGGACAGGAAAAACTGTTTTTT. Translating gives CASSFGTGQEKLFF.